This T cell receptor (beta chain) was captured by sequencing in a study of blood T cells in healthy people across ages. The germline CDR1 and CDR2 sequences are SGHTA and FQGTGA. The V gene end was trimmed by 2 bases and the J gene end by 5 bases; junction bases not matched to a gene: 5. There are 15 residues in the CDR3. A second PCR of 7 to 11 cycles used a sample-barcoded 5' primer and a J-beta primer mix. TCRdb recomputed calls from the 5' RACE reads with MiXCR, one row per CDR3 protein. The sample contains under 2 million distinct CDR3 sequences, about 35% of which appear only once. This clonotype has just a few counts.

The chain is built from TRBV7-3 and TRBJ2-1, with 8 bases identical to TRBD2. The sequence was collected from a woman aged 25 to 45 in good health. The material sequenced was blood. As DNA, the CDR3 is TGTGCCAGCAGCTTACTGAGCGGGGGCCACAATGAGCAGTTCTTC. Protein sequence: CASSLLSGGHNEQFF.